This TCR beta chain comes out of a study of T cell clonality in common variable immunodeficiency. Points from the study as a whole: What drives increased CVID clonality needs T cell subpopulation sequencing.

This clone was recorded many times. Its antigen is as yet unknown. The read falls 3 residues short of the CDR3 end, and the missing part is taken from the germline J gene. Repertoires were generated with immunoSEQ multiplex PCR, while TCRdb's copy carries only in-frame clones and drops some. The specimen has tens of thousands of clones, none found just once. Caucasian heritage predominated among both patients and controls. The CDR3 is 14 amino acids. Trimming removed 2 bases from V and 6 bases from J; junction bases left unmatched: 6. Germline lookup yields CDR1 GTSNPN and CDR2 SVGIG (reference sequence).

This receptor was taken from a person aged 18 to 75 in good health. The sample consisted of peripheral blood mononuclear cells. V is TRBV30 and J is TRBJ2-1; 8 bases line up with TRBD2. The CDR3 bases that were read are TGTGCCTGGAGTAGTAGCGGGATCTCCAATGAG. Amino acids: CAWSSSGISNE. The full-length CDR3 reads as CAWSSSGISNEQFF.